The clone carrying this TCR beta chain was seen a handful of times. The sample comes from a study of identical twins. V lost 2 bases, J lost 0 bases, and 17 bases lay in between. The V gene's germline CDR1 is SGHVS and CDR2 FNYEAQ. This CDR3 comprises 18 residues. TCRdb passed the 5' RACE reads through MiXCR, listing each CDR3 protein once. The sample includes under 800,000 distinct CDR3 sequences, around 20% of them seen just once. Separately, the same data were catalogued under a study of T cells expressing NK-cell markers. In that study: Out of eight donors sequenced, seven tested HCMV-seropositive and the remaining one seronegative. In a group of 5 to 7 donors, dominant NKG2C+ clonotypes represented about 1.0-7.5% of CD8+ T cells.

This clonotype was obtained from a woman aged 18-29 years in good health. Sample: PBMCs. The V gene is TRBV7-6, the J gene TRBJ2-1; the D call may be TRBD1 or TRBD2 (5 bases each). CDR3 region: CASSLRAGGASSYNEQFF. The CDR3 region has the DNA TGTGCCAGCAGCTTACGGGCGGGTGGGGCTAGCTCCTACAATGAGCAGTTCTTC.